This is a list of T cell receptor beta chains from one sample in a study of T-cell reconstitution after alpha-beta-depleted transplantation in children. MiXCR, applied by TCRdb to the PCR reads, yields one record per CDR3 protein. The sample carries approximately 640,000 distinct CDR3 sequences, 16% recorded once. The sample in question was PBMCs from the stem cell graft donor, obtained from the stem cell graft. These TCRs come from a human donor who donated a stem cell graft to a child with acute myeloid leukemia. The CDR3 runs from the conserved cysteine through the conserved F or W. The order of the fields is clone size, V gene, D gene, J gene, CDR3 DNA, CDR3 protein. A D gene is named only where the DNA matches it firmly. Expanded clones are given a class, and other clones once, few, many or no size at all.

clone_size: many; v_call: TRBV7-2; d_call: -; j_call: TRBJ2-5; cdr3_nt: TGTGCCAGCAGCACACCAAACCGGGACGGAAGGGAGACCCAGTACTTC; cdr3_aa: CASSTPNRDGRETQYF
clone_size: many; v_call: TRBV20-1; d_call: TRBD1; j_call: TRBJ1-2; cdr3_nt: TGCAGTGCTAGAGAAGGGGGACAGTCCAGCTATGGCTACACCTTC; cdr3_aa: CSAREGGQSSYGYTF
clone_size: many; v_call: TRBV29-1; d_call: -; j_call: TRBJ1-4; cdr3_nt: TGCAGCGTTGAAAGGGAGGCTAATGAAAAACTGTTTTTT; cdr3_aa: CSVEREANEKLFF
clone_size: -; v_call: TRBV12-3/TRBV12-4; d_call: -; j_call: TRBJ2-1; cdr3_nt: TGTGCCAGCAGTTTCGCGGGGAATCTCAATGAGCAGTTCTTC; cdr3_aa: CASSFAGNLNEQFF
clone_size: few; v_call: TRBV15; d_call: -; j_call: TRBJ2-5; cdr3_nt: TGTGCCACCAGCAGAGATGGATTAGAGACCCAGTACTTC; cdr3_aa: CATSRDGLETQYF
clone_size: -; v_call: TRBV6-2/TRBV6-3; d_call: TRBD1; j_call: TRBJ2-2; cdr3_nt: TGTGCCAGCAGTTACTCGGACAGGGTGGAGGCCGGGGAGCTGTTTTTT; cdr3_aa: CASSYSDRVEAGELFF
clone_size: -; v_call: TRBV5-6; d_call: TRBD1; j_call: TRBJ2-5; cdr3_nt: TGTGCCAGCAGCTTTGGCCAGGGGGAAGATCAAGAGACCCAGTACTTC; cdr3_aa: CASSFGQGEDQETQYF
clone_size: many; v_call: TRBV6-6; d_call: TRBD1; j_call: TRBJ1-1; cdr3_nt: TGTGCCAGCAGTGGGACAGGGCGTACTGAAGCTTTCTTT; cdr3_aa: CASSGTGRTEAFF
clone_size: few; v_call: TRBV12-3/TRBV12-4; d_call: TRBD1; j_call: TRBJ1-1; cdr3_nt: TGTGCCAGCAGTTTACAGGGGGCGGTTGAAGCTTTCTTT; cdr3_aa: CASSLQGAVEAFF
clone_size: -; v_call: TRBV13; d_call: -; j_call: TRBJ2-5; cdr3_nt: TGTGCCAGCAGCCGCGCGGGAAACCAAGAGACCCAGTACTTC; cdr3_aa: CASSRAGNQETQYF
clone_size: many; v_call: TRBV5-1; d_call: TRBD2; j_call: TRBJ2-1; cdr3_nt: TGCGCCAGCAGCTTGGCGACTAGCGGAAATGAGCAGTTCTTC; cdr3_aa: CASSLATSGNEQFF
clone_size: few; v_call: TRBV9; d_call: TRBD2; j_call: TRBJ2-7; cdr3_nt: TGTGCCAGCAGCGAGAGCGGGGGTGGGTTCTACGAGCAGTACTTC; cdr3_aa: CASSESGGGFYEQYF
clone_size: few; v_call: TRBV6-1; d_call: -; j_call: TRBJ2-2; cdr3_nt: TGTGCCAGCAGTGAAGTTTACTGGCAGACAACTAACACCGGGGAGCTGTTTTTT; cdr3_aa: CASSEVYWQTTNTGELFF
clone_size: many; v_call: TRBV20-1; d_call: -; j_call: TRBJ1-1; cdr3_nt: TGCAGTGCTAGAGAAGGGGGGTGGGGCACTGAAGCTTTCTTT; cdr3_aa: CSAREGGWGTEAFF
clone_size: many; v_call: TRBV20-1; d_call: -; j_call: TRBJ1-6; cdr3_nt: TGCAGTGCTTGGGACGGAAACTATAATTCACCCCTCCACTTT; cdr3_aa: CSAWDGNYNSPLHF
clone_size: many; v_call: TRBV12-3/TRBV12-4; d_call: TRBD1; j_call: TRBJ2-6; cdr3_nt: TGTGCCAGCAGTAATACAGGGGTATCCTCTGGGGCCAACGTCCTGACTTTC; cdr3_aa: CASSNTGVSSGANVLTF
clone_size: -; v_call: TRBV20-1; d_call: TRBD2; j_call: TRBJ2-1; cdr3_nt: TGCAGTGCTCCGGAGCGGGGGTTACGGGATGAGCAGTTCTTC; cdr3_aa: CSAPERGLRDEQFF
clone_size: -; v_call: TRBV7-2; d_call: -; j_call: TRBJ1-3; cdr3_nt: TGTGCCAGCAGCTTAGCCGGTCGAGTGGCTGGAAACACCATATATTTT; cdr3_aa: CASSLAGRVAGNTIYF
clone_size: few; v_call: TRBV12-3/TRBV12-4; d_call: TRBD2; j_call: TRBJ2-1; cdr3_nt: TGTGCCAGCAGTTCAGCGGGGGGGGGGAGCTCCTACAATGAGCAGTTCTTC; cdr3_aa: CASSSAGGGSSYNEQFF
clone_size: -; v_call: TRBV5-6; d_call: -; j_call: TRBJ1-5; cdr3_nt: TGTGCCAGCAGCCGGGGACGGGGGGAGATTGCGCCCCAGCATTTT; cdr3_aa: CASSRGRGEIAPQHF
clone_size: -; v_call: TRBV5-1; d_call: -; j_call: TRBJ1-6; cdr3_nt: TGCGCCAGCAGCTACTCCAGTAATTCACCCCTCCACTTT; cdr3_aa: CASSYSSNSPLHF
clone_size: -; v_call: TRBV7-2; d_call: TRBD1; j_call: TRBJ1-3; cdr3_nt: TGTGCCAGCAGCTTGCATCCTCCGGACAGGTGGAGTTTCTCTGGAAACACCATATATTTT; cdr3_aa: CASSLHPPDRWSFSGNTIYF
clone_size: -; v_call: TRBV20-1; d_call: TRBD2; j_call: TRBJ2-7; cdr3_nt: TGCAGTGCTGTTACCACCCGACTAGCGTCTTCTTACGAGCAGTACTTC; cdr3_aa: CSAVTTRLASSYEQYF
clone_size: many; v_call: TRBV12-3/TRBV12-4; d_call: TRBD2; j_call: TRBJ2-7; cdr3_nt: TGTGCCAGCAGTGGGACCCCTAGCGGGCTCGCCTACGAGCAGTACTTC; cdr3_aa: CASSGTPSGLAYEQYF
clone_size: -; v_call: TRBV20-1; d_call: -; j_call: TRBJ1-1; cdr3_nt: TGCAGTGCTGCAGGGTGGGGGGGCGGAGTGGTTATAAGTGAAGCTTTCTTT; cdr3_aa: CSAAGWGGGVVISEAFF
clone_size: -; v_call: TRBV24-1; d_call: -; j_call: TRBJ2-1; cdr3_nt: TGTGCCACCAGTGATTTTGCAGGGCATGAGCAGTTCTTC; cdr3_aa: CATSDFAGHEQFF
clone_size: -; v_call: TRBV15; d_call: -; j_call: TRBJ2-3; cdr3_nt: TGTGCCACCAGCAGTTTCCTGGGGGGAATCACAGATACGCAGTATTTT; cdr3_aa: CATSSFLGGITDTQYF
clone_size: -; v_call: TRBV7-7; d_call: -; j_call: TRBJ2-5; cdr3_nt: TGTGCCAGCAGCTTACAGGGTTGGCAAGAGACCCAGTACTTC; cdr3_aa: CASSLQGWQETQYF
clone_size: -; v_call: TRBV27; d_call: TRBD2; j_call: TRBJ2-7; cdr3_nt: TGTGCCAGCCCCTCGACTAGCGTCGACGAGCAGTACTTC; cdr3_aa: CASPSTSVDEQYF
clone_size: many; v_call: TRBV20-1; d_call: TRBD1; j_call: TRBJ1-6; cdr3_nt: TGCAGTGCTAGACCTTTTTCCGGACAGGGTAATTCACCCCTCCACTTT; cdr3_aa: CSARPFSGQGNSPLHF
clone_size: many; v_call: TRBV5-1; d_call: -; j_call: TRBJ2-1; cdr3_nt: TGCGCCAGCAGCTTGGATCGGGGAGGAAATGAGCAGTTCTTC; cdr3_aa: CASSLDRGGNEQFF
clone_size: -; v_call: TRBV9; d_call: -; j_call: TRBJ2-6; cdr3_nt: TGTGCCAGCAGCCTTCCGACAGACTCGGTCTCTGGGGCCAACGTCCTGACTTTC; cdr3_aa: CASSLPTDSVSGANVLTF
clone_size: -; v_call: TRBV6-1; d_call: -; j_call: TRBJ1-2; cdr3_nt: TGTGCCAGCATATCTTCCGACAGAAACTATGGCTACACCTTC; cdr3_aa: CASISSDRNYGYTF
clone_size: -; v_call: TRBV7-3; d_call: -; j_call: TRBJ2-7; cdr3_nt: TGTGCCAGCAGCTTAAATCCCCCTACGGGTACCTACGAGCAGTACTTC; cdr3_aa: CASSLNPPTGTYEQYF
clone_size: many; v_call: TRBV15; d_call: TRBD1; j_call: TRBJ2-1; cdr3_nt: TGTGCCACCAGCAGCCGGGACAGGGGGCATAGGATCTACAATGAGCAGTTCTTC; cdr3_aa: CATSSRDRGHRIYNEQFF
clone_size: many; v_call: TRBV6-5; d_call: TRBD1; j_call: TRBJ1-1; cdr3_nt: TGTGCCAGCAGTTACTCAACAGGGGCTGAAGCTTTCTTT; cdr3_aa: CASSYSTGAEAFF
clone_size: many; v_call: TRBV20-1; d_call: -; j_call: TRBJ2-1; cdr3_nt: TGCAGTGCTAGGGAAGCGGACTCCTACTACAATGAGCAGTTCTTC; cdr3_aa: CSAREADSYYNEQFF
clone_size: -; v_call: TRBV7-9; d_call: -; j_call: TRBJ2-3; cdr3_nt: TGTGCCAGCAGCTTAGCGATACACACAGATACGCAGTATTTT; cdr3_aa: CASSLAIHTDTQYF
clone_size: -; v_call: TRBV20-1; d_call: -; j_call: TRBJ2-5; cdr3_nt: TGCAGTGCTCTCAAGACGCCGCCTTCCCGGGTCAACCAAGAGACCCAGTACTTC; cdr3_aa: CSALKTPPSRVNQETQYF
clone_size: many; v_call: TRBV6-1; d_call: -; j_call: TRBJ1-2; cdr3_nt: TGTGCCTCCACTTCAGGGTCTGGCTATGGCTACACCTTC; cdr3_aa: CASTSGSGYGYTF
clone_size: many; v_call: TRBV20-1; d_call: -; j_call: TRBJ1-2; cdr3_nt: TGCAGTGCGGCCAGACTATATGGCTACACCTTC; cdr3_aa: CSAARLYGYTF
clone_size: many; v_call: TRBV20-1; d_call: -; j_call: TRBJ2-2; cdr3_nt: TGCAGTGCCATCGGCGGGGTGAATGCCGGGGAGCTGTTTTTT; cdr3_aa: CSAIGGVNAGELFF
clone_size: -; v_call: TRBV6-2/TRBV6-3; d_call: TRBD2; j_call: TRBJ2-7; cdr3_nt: TGTGCCAGCAGTGACCAGCGGGGTGTTACCCACGAGCAGTACTTC; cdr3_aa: CASSDQRGVTHEQYF
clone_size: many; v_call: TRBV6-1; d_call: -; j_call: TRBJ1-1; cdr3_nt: TGTGCCAGCAGCCTTACCTGGTGGGTAGGGACGAACACTGAAGCTTTCTTT; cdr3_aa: CASSLTWWVGTNTEAFF
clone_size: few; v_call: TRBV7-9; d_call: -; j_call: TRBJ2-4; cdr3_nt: TGTGCCAGCAGCTTAGCCGAGTTACTAGCCAAAAACATTCAGTACTTC; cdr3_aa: CASSLAELLAKNIQYF
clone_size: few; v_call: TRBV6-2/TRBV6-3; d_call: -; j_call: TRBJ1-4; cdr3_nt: TGTGCCAGCAGTTACGGGCGCTCTTGGGAAAAACTGTTTTTT; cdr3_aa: CASSYGRSWEKLFF
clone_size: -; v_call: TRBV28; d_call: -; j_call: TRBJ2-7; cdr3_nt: TGTGCCAGCAGTTTAGGGCTAGCCAACTCCTACGAGCAGTACTTC; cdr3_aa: CASSLGLANSYEQYF
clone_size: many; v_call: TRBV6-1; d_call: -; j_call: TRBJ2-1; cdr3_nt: TGTGCCAGCAGCGCGGACAGTCCAACTTACAATGAGCAGTTCTTC; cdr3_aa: CASSADSPTYNEQFF
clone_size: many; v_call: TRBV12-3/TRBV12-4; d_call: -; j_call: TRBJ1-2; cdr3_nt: TGTGCCAGCAGTTGGTCCGTTGGAGGGGGCTACACCTTC; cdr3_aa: CASSWSVGGGYTF
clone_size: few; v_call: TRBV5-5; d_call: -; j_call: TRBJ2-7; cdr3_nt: TGTGCCAGCAGCTTGAGGCAGGCGAAGACCTACGAGCAGTACTTC; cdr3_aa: CASSLRQAKTYEQYF
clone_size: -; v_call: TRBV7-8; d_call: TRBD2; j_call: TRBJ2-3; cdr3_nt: TGTGCCAGCAGCGGCGGGGGGGCGGCAGATACGCAGTATTTT; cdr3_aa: CASSGGGAADTQYF
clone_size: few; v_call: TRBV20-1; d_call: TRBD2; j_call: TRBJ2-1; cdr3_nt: TGCAGTGCTCCTTTAGCGGGGGGGCAGGGTGAGCAGTTCTTC; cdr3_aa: CSAPLAGGQGEQFF
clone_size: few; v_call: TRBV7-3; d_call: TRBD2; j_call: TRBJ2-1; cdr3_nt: TGTGCCAGCAGCTTAAGGTTCAGCGGGGGGGCACGAATCAATGAGCAGTTCTTC; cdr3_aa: CASSLRFSGGARINEQFF
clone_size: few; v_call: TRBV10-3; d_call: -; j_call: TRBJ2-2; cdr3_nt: TGTGCCATCAGTGTGGAGAGTCCACTGACCGGGGAGCTGTTTTTT; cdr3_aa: CAISVESPLTGELFF
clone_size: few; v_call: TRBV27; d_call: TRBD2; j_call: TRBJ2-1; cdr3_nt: TGTGCCAGCAGTTCAGAAGGTAGCGGGGGCAATGAGCAGTTCTTC; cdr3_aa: CASSSEGSGGNEQFF
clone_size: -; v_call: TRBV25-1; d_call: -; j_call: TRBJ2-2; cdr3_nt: TGTGCCAGCAGTGAACACAGGGACACCGGGGAGCTGTTTTTT; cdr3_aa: CASSEHRDTGELFF
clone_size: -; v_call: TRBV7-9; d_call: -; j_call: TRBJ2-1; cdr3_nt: TGTGCCAGCAGCCCCGAGAGGGAAAATGAGCAGTTCTTC; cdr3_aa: CASSPERENEQFF
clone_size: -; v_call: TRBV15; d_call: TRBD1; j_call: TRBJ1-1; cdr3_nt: TGTGCCACCAGCAGTGACAGGGACACTGAAGCTTTCTTT; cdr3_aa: CATSSDRDTEAFF